Below, 21 T cell receptor beta chains from the same sample are listed, as sequenced in a study of blood T cell repertoires in COVID-19. Method: immunoSEQ multiplex PCR; TCRdb's copy keeps in-frame clones and lacks some. The repertoire holds some 170,000 clones, with roughly 87% as singletons. Sample: PBMCs or T cells enriched from blood (not recorded which). The source of these receptors is a human donor with acute COVID-19. The donor label of this sample is uncertain.

Only a few counts were recorded for this clone. The chain uses TRBV19 and TRBJ2-7; weak D call: TRBD1 (6 bases). Germline V gives CDR1 LNHDA, CDR2 SQIVND (reference sequence). This CDR3 contains 13 residues. Trimming removed 6 bases at V and 4 bases at J, with 13 bases between. Here the CDR3 reads CASRQGLGYEQYF. CDR3 DNA sequence: TGTGCCAGTAGACAGGGCCTTGGTTACGAGCAGTACTTC. Based on the CDR3 plus reference TRBV19 and TRBJ2-7, the full variable domain is DGGITQSPKYLFRKEGQNVTLSCEQNLNHDAMYWYRQDPGQGLRLIYYSQIVNDFQKGDIAEGYSVSREKKESFPLTVTSAQKNPTAFYLCASRQGLGYEQYFGPGTRLTVT.

The gene calls are TRBV9 and TRBJ2-3; TRBD1 might be the D (8 bases). The CDR3 runs 15 residues. The germline gives CDR1 SGDLS, CDR2 YYNGEE. V was clipped by 0 bases and J by 4 bases, with 12 bases between them. CDR3 sequence (DNA): TGTGCCAGCAGCGTAGGAACAGGGGGGGCAGATACGCAGTATTTT. This gives the protein CASSVGTGGADTQYF.

The chain couples TRBV7-2 to TRBJ2-3; 8 bases match TRBD2. Germline trimming cut 1 base from V and 4 bases from J; bases unmatched to any gene: 10. This CDR3 comprises 17 residues. In germline, CDR1 is SGHTA, CDR2 FQGNSA. CDR3 amino acids: CASSLERLGGGPDTQYF. CDR3 sequence (DNA): TGTGCCAGCAGCTTAGAACGGCTGGGCGGGGGGCCAGATACGCAGTATTTT.

The chain employs TRBV27 and TRBJ2-7; tentatively, D is TRBD2 (6 bases). Trimming took 4 bases from V and 2 from J, leaving 18 bases between them. Germline V CDR1 and CDR2: MNHEY, SMNVEV (reference sequence). The CDR3 covers 16 residues. The CDR3 coding sequence is TGTGCCAGCAGTTCACCTACTAGCATCGTCCCCTACGAGCAGTACTTC. This sequence encodes CASSSPTSIVPYEQYF.

The CDR3: CASIPEATGGPLGYTF. Written as DNA, the CDR3 is TGTGCCAGCATCCCAGAGGCAACAGGGGGCCCACTTGGCTACACCTTC. The J gene is TRBJ1-2, the V gene TRBV7-4; TRBD1 matches at 9 bases. J was trimmed by 7 bases and V by 7 bases; bases with no gene match: 16. CDR1 and CDR2 (germline): SGHVT, SQSDAQ. CDR3 length: 16 amino acids.

The genes are TRBV5-1 and TRBJ2-5; 9 bases align to TRBD2. Trimming cost V 0 bases and J 7 bases; bases outside gene matches: 16. Germline CDR1 and CDR2: SGHRS and YFSETQ. The CDR3 contains 18 residues. CDR3 protein: CASSLVWTRTSEAGTQYF. DNA for the CDR3: TGCGCCAGCAGCTTGGTTTGGACTAGGACTAGCGAGGCGGGGACCCAGTACTTC.

This chain links TRBV6-4 with TRBJ2-3, with a weak D call TRBD2 (5 bases). This CDR3 is built from 14 residues. CDR1 is MRHNA and CDR2 is SNTAGT in the germline V gene. Trimming cost V 1 base and J 1 base, with 6 bases left between them. The CDR3, as DNA: TGTGCCAGCAGTGACTTCGGGGGCACAGATACGCAGTATTTT. As protein: CASSDFGGTDTQYF.

The chain carries TRBV7-2 and TRBJ2-5, with 13 nucleotides matching TRBD2. Per the germline V gene, CDR1 is SGHTA and CDR2 is FQGNSA. CDR3 length: 16 amino acids. The ends lost 5 bases at V and 4 bases at J; junction bases unmatched: 7. CDR3 DNA sequence: TGTGCCAGCAGCCCGGCGAGGACTAGCGGGGGAGAGACCCAGTACTTC. Protein sequence: CASSPARTSGGETQYF. The full variable domain, completed using reference TRBV7-2 and TRBJ2-5, is GAGVSQSPSNKVTEKGKDVELRCDPISGHTALYWYRQSLGQGLEFLIYFQGNSAPDKSGLPSDRFSAERTGGSVSTLTIQRTQQEDSAVYLCASSPARTSGGETQYFGPGTRLLVL.

V is TRBV4-2 and J is TRBJ2-3; 12 nucleotides line up with TRBD1. The CDR3 has 15 amino acids. Per the germline V gene, CDR1 is LGHNA and CDR2 is YNFKEQ. The junction had 3 bases not matched to a gene; V was cut back by 2 bases and J by 6 bases. The CDR3 DNA reads as TGTGCCAGCAGCCAATGGGACAGGGGGCCGGATACGCAGTATTTT. Translation gives CASSQWDRGPDTQYF.

The chain employs TRBV9 and TRBJ1-2; D gene ambiguous. In germline, CDR1 is SGDLS, CDR2 YYNGEE. The CDR3 runs to 13 residues. Trimming took 4 bases from V and 8 from J, leaving 15 bases between them. This chain's CDR3 is CASSLALFGGYTF. In nucleotides, the CDR3 is TGTGCCAGCAGCCTAGCGTTATTTGGCGGCTACACCTTC.

This clone was detected only a few times. V is TRBV7-6 and J is TRBJ2-7; D is uncertain. Trimming cost V 1 base and J 0 bases, with 10 bases left between them. The CDR3 has 15 residues. In germline, CDR1 is SGHVS, CDR2 FNYEAQ. The CDR3: CASSLESGFSYEQYF. The CDR3 nucleotides are TGTGCCAGCAGCTTAGAATCCGGGTTCTCCTACGAGCAGTACTTC.

V gene TRBV5-1 combines with J gene TRBJ2-3, with D tentatively TRBD2 (5 bases). This CDR3 is built from 14 residues. CDR1 and CDR2 from the germline V gene are SGHRS and YFSETQ. The V end was cut by 0 bases, the J end by 3 bases, with 8 bases between. CDR3 sequence reads: CASSLERRTDTQYF. DNA for the CDR3: TGCGCCAGCAGCTTGGAAAGGAGGACAGATACGCAGTATTTT. Full variable domain (missing parts from reference TRBV5-1 and TRBJ2-3): KAGVTQTPRYLIKTRGQQVTLSCSPISGHRSVSWYQQTPGQGLQFLFEYFSETQRNKGNFPGRFSGRQFSNSRSEMNVSTLELGDSALYLCASSLERRTDTQYFGPGTRLTVL.

The CDR3 is CASSMKRGGRDEQFF. CDR3 nucleotides: TGTGCCAGTAGTATGAAGCGGGGGGGCCGCGATGAGCAGTTCTTC. The V gene is TRBV19, the J gene TRBJ2-1, with TRBD2 matching over 10 bases. Germline CDR1 LNHDA, CDR2 SQIVND (reference sequence). The CDR3 is 15 amino acids. V shed 3 bases, J shed 8 bases, and the junction held 7 bases outside the gene matches.

The J gene is TRBJ1-1, the V gene TRBV19; the D is unclear. The CDR3 is 13 amino acids. CDR1 is LNHDA, CDR2 SQIVND, per germline (reference sequence). V dropped 5 bases and J dropped 3 bases, with 10 bases sitting between them. The CDR3 DNA sequence: TGTGCCAGTAGTCGTCTCTCGGACACTGAAGCTTTCTTT. It specifies CASSRLSDTEAFF.

V is TRBV10-3 and J is TRBJ2-7; TRBD1 is a possible D gene (6 bases). Per the germline V gene, CDR1 is ENHRY and CDR2 is SYGVKD. This CDR3 is built from 15 residues. Trimming removed 6 bases from V and 5 bases from J, with 20 bases in between. CDR3 DNA: TGTGCCATCAGGGGACAACAGGGCAAATACCACGAGCAGTACTTC. Translation: CAIRGQQGKYHEQYF.

V gene TRBV5-4 combines with J gene TRBJ1-4, with 7 bases aligning to TRBD1. V was clipped by 2 bases and J by 3 bases; unmatched bases: 4. Germline CDR1 SGHNT, CDR2 YYREEE (reference sequence). This CDR3 has 15 amino acids. This CDR3 is CASSFGTVPNEKLFF. In DNA form, the CDR3 reads TGTGCCAGCAGCTTCGGGACAGTTCCTAATGAAAAACTGTTTTTT.

The chain combines TRBV7-3 with TRBJ2-1, with 15 bases fitting TRBD2. From germline, CDR1 is SGHTA and CDR2 FQGTGA. J was trimmed by 8 bases and V by 5 bases; bases with no gene match: 10. CDR3 size: 17 residues. The CDR3 sequence: CASSLGLAGGLRDEQFF. Here the CDR3 DNA reads TGTGCCAGCAGCCTAGGACTAGCGGGGGGGCTTCGAGATGAGCAGTTCTTC.

The rearrangement joins TRBV4-3 to TRBJ2-3; TRBD2 agrees at 15 bases. The germline CDR1 and CDR2 sequences are LGHNA and YSLEER. The length of the CDR3 is 18 residues. V lost 2 bases, J lost 4 bases, and 7 bases stayed unmatched. CDR3 sequence reads: CASSQRTSGGAGSDTQYF. CDR3 bases: TGCGCCAGCAGCCAACGGACTAGCGGGGGGGCCGGGTCAGATACGCAGTATTTT.

The chain combines TRBV2 with TRBJ2-7; 7 bases agree with TRBD1. This CDR3 comprises 14 residues. Trimming cost V 1 base and J 3 bases; bases outside gene matches: 3. Germline V gene data show CDR1 as SNHLY and CDR2 as FYNNEI. CDR3 DNA: TGTGCCAGCAGTGAAGGGGCAGGGGGCTACGAGCAGTACTTC. As protein: CASSEGAGGYEQYF.

The chain is built from TRBV30 and TRBJ1-1, with TRBD1 matching over 12 bases. V dropped 7 bases and J dropped 10; count of bases not matched to a gene: 10. This CDR3 is built from 13 residues. Germline lookup yields CDR1 GTSNPN and CDR2 SVGIG (reference sequence). The chain's CDR3 is CASTGTGGARAFF. The CDR3 coding sequence is TGTGCCTCAACGGGGACAGGGGGCGCGAGAGCTTTCTTT. The whole variable domain, filled in from reference TRBV30 and TRBJ1-1, reads SQTIHQWPATLVQPVGSPLSLECTVEGTSNPNLYWYRQAAGRGLQLLFYSVGIGQISSEVPQNLSASRPQDRQFILSSKKLLLSDSGFYLCASTGTGGARAFFGQGTRLTVV.

The chain carries TRBV6-8 and TRBJ2-7; 8 nucleotides line up with TRBD2. The CDR3 is 17 residues long. Germline CDR1 and CDR2: MNHGY and SAAAGT. J was trimmed by 2 bases and V by 6 bases; bases with no gene match: 15. As DNA, the CDR3 is TGTGCCAGCAGCCGCGGACTAGCCGCACTACAGACCTACGAGCAGTACTTC. Translated, it gives CASSRGLAALQTYEQYF.